The present TCR beta chain was sequenced within a study of shared clonotypes between healthy human individuals. Study-wide results and caveats: Shared across a few donors were 4% to 5% of the naive CD4 clonotypes. In this cohort, only blood was sampled, and tissue repertoires likely differ. Naive subsets generally exceeded memory subsets in estimated richness.

The CDR3 runs 14 residues. The germline CDR1 and CDR2 sequences are SGHVS and FQNEAQ. The ends lost 4 bases at V and 2 bases at J; junction bases unmatched: 2. Of note for this clone: Its specificity is not known.

As processed by the authors: Filtering differed since immunoSEQ provided only junctions, with no quality scores. Data came from immunoSEQ multiplex PCR; TCRdb stores just in-frame clones and leaves some out. V, J and clone size were drawn from that table, and D and trimming were deduced from the DNA. The profile shows around 350,000 clones, 73% of them singletons. The sequence came from a man between 25 and 39 years old in good health. This sequence joins TRBV7-8 and TRBJ1-5; 7 nucleotides agree with TRBD1. Material for sequencing was memory CD4+ T cells sorted from blood. Subset in this sample: CD45RA-negative fraction. The CDR3: CASSSGTGNQPQHF. CDR3 DNA sequence: TGTGCCAGCAGCTCCGGGACAGGCAATCAGCCCCAGCATTTT.